The 8 T cell receptor beta chains listed next were all sequenced from one sample in a study of T cells in Graves' hyperthyroidism and ophthalmopathy. Amplification yielded TCR beta CDR3 regions, with RNA transcripts as the source. Researchers ran a first-round RT-PCR on the TCR CDR3 using the HTBI primer set. TCRdb processed the multiplex PCR reads anew with MiXCR; each CDR3 protein has one entry. The sample includes roughly 740,000 distinct CDR3 sequences, about a sixth of them seen just once. Sequenced sample: blood. The receptors here all came from a man younger than 35 with Graves' hyperthyroidism.

This clonotype was seen at least ten times. The V gene is TRBV2, the J gene TRBJ1-5; D is undetermined. The CDR3 runs 15 residues. The germline gives CDR1 SNHLY, CDR2 FYNNEI. The V and J ends lost 5 bases and 4 bases respectively, with 15 bases between them. Written as DNA, the CDR3 is TGTGCCAGCAGTTACGACGGGTCGAGGAATCAGCCCCAGCATTTT. This gives the protein CASSYDGSRNQPQHF.

CDR3 in DNA: TGCAGCGTCGGGACTAGCGACTACGAGCAGTACTTC. Encoded protein: CSVGTSDYEQYF. V gene TRBV29-1 combines with J gene TRBJ2-7; 10 bases line up with TRBD2. The CDR3 loop spans 12 amino acids. The junction had 2 bases not matched to a gene; V was cut back by 6 bases and J by 3 bases. Germline loops: CDR1 SQVTM, CDR2 ANQGSEA.

This clonotype was counted a few times. The chain carries TRBV20-1 and TRBJ1-2, with a possible D match to TRBD1 (5 bases). V lost 5 bases and J 8 bases, leaving 18 bases between the germline ends. The CDR3 spans 13 residues. CDR1 and CDR2 (germline): DFQATT, SNEGSKA (reference sequence). The CDR3 region is CSARQAGRSGYTF. CDR3 nucleotides: TGCAGTGCTCGCCAGGCAGGGAGGAGCGGCTACACCTTC.

This clonotype turned up a few times. V gene TRBV3-1 combines with J gene TRBJ1-2; 7 bases fit TRBD1. CDR1 is LGHDT and CDR2 is YNNKEL in the germline V gene (reference sequence). There are 12 residues in the CDR3. The J segment lost 5 bases and the V segment lost 7 bases, leaving 4 bases of the junction unmatched. The CDR3 region is CASNSGGYGYTF. In nucleotides, the CDR3 is TGTGCCAGCAATTCAGGGGGGTATGGCTACACCTTC.

This clonotype has just a few counts. This chain connects TRBV19 to TRBJ1-1; 9 nucleotides line up with TRBD1. Germline CDR1 is LNHDA and CDR2 is SQIVND (reference sequence). CDR3 size: 15 residues. V was pared by 3 bases and J by 5 bases, with 7 bases of the junction left unmatched. CDR3 in DNA: TGTGCCAGTAGTATGTTTACAGGGGGCGGGACTGAAGCTTTCTTT. Translation: CASSMFTGGGTEAFF.

The gene calls are TRBV30 and TRBJ2-1; D uncertain. The CDR3 is made up of 13 amino acids. V shed 2 bases and J shed 6 bases, with 11 bases lying between them. In germline, CDR1 is GTSNPN, CDR2 SVGIG (reference sequence). The CDR3 reads CAWSSDLANEQFF. As DNA, the CDR3 is TGTGCCTGGAGTTCCGATTTAGCCAATGAGCAGTTCTTC.

V and J are TRBV2 and TRBJ2-7, with TRBD1 identical over 8 bases. V shed 8 bases and J 4 bases; nucleotides not matched to a gene: 4. This CDR3 contains 12 residues. From germline, CDR1 is SNHLY and CDR2 FYNNEI. As DNA, the CDR3 is TGTGCCAGCTGGGACAGGAGATACGAGCAGTACTTC. This gives the protein CASWDRRYEQYF.

This clonotype occurred many times. This sequence joins TRBV20-1 and TRBJ2-1, with D uncertain. The CDR3 sequence is 13 residues long. V gave up 5 bases and J gave up 9 bases, with 17 bases separating them. Germline V gene lookup returns CDR1 DFQATT and CDR2 SNEGSKA (reference sequence). CDR3 amino acids: CSASATASTEQFF. DNA for the CDR3: TGCAGTGCTTCTGCTACTGCTTCGACTGAGCAGTTCTTC.